The 27 T cell receptor beta chains presented below share a single source sample, sequenced in a study of shared clonotypes between healthy human individuals. Sequencing used immunoSEQ multiplex PCR; TCRdb keeps in-frame clones, though not all of them. The sample has 850,000 to 1,200,000 clones, under 80% seen once. The sample was memory CD4+ T cells sorted from blood. Sample subset: CD45RA-negative fraction. The receptor set was obtained from a man aged 18 to 35 in good health.

The chain couples TRBV7-9 to TRBJ2-7, with unresolved D. Trimming stripped 6 bases from V and 7 bases from J, with 16 bases between. CDR3 length: 13 amino acids. CDR1 and CDR2 from the germline V gene are SEHNR and FQNEAQ (reference sequence). CDR3 in DNA: TGTGCCAGCAGGGTCGAAAGTGTGCCTGAGCAGTACTTC. Its translation is CASRVESVPEQYF.

The chain links TRBV5-1 to TRBJ1-4; D perhaps matches TRBD1 (5 bases). The ends were cut back, 1 base at V and 3 bases at J, with 16 bases in the middle. Germline CDR1 reads SGHRS; CDR2 reads YFSETQ. The CDR3 runs 17 residues. The CDR3: CASSLRPMGPSNEKLFF. The CDR3 DNA reads as TGCGCCAGCAGCTTGCGTCCAATGGGACCCTCTAATGAAAAACTGTTTTTT.

The V gene is TRBV19, the J gene TRBJ2-1, with TRBD2 matching 11 bases. The CDR3 runs 15 residues. Germline V gene data show CDR1 as LNHDA and CDR2 as SQIVND (reference sequence). The V segment lost 6 bases and the J segment 7 bases; nucleotides outside the gene matches: 8. DNA of the CDR3: TGTGCCAGTAGCCCGGTGGCTAGCGGGAGGAATGAGCAGTTCTTC. This translates into CASSPVASGRNEQFF.

The chain recombines TRBV5-4 with TRBJ2-6, with D maybe TRBD2 (6 bases). V shed 6 bases and J shed 0 bases, with 16 bases lying between them. CDR3 size: 17 residues. The germline V gene has CDR1 SGHNT and CDR2 YYREEE (reference sequence). In DNA form, the CDR3 reads TGTGCCAGCAACTCGAAAGCGGGTAACTCTGGGGCCAACGTCCTGACTTTC. Translation gives CASNSKAGNSGANVLTF.

This clone was seen a few times. The V gene is TRBV11-2, the J gene TRBJ2-2; D is possibly TRBD1 (5 bases). Germline V gene data show CDR1 as SGHAT and CDR2 as FQNNGV. The V end lost 1 base, the J end lost 3 bases, and 12 bases lay between the germline ends. The CDR3 contains 16 residues. The CDR3, as DNA: TGTGCCAGCAGCTTAGTATCCAGGGCGGACACCGGGGAGCTGTTTTTT. Encoded protein: CASSLVSRADTGELFF. Together with reference TRBV11-2 and TRBJ2-2, the CDR3 gives the full variable domain: EAGVAQSPRYKIIEKRQSVAFWCNPISGHATLYWYQQILGQGPKLLIQFQNNGVVDDSQLPKDRFSAERLKGVDSTLKIQPAKLEDSAVYLCASSLVSRADTGELFFGEGSRLTVL.

V is TRBV6-1 and J is TRBJ2-5, with 7 bases aligning to TRBD1. Per germline, CDR1 MNHNS and CDR2 SASEGT. The CDR3 has 16 residues. Losses at the gene ends were 3 bases for V and 6 bases for J; bases not matched to a gene: 13. CDR3 coding DNA: TGTGCCAGCAGTGATTGGCAGGGGGAAGGGACGAAGACCCAGTACTTC. Protein sequence: CASSDWQGEGTKTQYF.

This clone came up a few times. The rearrangement joins TRBV5-1 to TRBJ2-5; TRBD2 matches 10 bases. Germline V CDR1 and CDR2: SGHRS, YFSETQ. The CDR3 consists of 16 residues. Unmatched junction bases numbered 13, after V lost 6 bases and J lost 5 bases. This CDR3 is CASTSGGHEVVETQYF. As DNA, the CDR3 is TGCGCCAGCACTAGCGGGGGCCACGAGGTTGTCGAGACCCAGTACTTC. Full variable domain (remainder filled in from reference TRBV5-1 and TRBJ2-5): KAGVTQTPRYLIKTRGQQVTLSCSPISGHRSVSWYQQTPGQGLQFLFEYFSETQRNKGNFPGRFSGRQFSNSRSEMNVSTLELGDSALYLCASTSGGHEVVETQYFGPGTRLLVL.

The chain has TRBV19 and TRBJ1-5, with 7 bases identical to TRBD1. Trimming took 5 bases from V and 5 from J; bases not matched to a gene: 9. The germline V gene encodes CDR1 LNHDA and CDR2 SQIVND (reference sequence). The CDR3 extends over 15 amino acids. CDR3: CASSSQGVRDQPQHF. The CDR3 region has the DNA TGTGCCAGTAGTTCTCAGGGGGTCAGAGATCAGCCCCAGCATTTT. Looking up the rest from reference TRBV19 and TRBJ1-5 gives the full variable domain: DGGITQSPKYLFRKEGQNVTLSCEQNLNHDAMYWYRQDPGQGLRLIYYSQIVNDFQKGDIAEGYSVSREKKESFPLTVTSAQKNPTAFYLCASSSQGVRDQPQHFGDGTRLSIL.

The chain is built from TRBV4-3 and TRBJ2-5; D is perhaps TRBD2 (6 bases). The J call is uncertain, as TRBJ2-7 better fits the DNA end. CDR1 is LGHNA and CDR2 is YSLEER in the germline V gene. This CDR3 has 14 amino acids. The CDR3 coding sequence is TGCGCCAGCAGCCAAAGGGACTCGACCTACGAGCAGTACTTC. Its translation: CASSQRDSTYEQYF.

V gene TRBV19 combines with J gene TRBJ1-6, with unresolved D. The CDR3 covers 15 residues. Trimming pared 3 bases from V and 8 bases from J, leaving 14 bases between. Germline-derived CDR1 and CDR2 are LNHDA and SQIVND (reference sequence). Here the CDR3 reads CASSMVTGHDSPLHF. The DNA for the CDR3 is TGTGCCAGTAGTATGGTAACCGGCCATGATTCACCCCTCCACTTT.

The sample holds a few counts of this clone. J is TRBJ2-7 and V is TRBV6-5, with 10 bases lining up with TRBD2. J was trimmed by 3 bases and V by 6 bases; bases with no gene match: 5. The CDR3 loop spans 14 amino acids. Per germline, CDR1 MNHEY and CDR2 SVGAGI. The CDR3 DNA reads TGTGCCAGCAGGTCAGCGGGAGGGGTCTACGAGCAGTACTTC. Its translation is CASRSAGGVYEQYF.

The chain uses TRBV28 and TRBJ2-7; a weak D match, TRBD2 (7 bases). Trimming stripped 5 bases from V and 1 base from J, with 18 bases between. The CDR3 is 16 amino acids. The germline CDR1 and CDR2 sequences are MDHEN and SYDVKM. CDR3 sequence (DNA): TGTGCCAGCAGTACCTGGGGGAGGGGGACATCCTACGAGCAGTACTTC. Amino acids: CASSTWGRGTSYEQYF.

This clone was seen once. This chain connects TRBV27 to TRBJ1-1; 7 bases fit TRBD1. With 5 bases clipped from V and 6 bases from J, the junction kept 12 bases outside the gene matches. Germline lookup yields CDR1 MNHEY and CDR2 SMNVEV (reference sequence). The CDR3 has 15 amino acids. Here the CDR3 reads CASSPRDSRRPEAFF. CDR3 sequence (DNA): TGTGCCAGCAGTCCCCGGGACAGTAGGAGGCCTGAAGCTTTCTTT.

J is TRBJ2-3 and V is TRBV10-3; TRBD2 matches 13 bases. V dropped 0 bases and J dropped 2; count of bases not matched to a gene: 5. This CDR3 has 18 residues. CDR1 is ENHRY and CDR2 is SYGVKD in the germline V gene. The CDR3 loop reads CAISESWGTSGATDTQYF. CDR3 bases: TGTGCCATCAGTGAGTCGTGGGGGACTAGCGGGGCCACAGATACGCAGTATTTT.

This clone was seen only once. The chain carries TRBV15 and TRBJ2-7, with D possibly called TRBD1 or TRBD2 (5 bases each). The germline gives CDR1 LNHNV, CDR2 YYDKDF (reference sequence). The CDR3 covers 18 residues. V lost 2 bases and J lost 0, with 20 bases in between. For the CDR3, the DNA is TGTGCCACCAGCAGACTCCCCCCCGGGGCCCGCCCCTCCTACGAGCAGTACTTC. It is translated as CATSRLPPGARPSYEQYF.

The CDR3 DNA sequence: TGTGCCAGCAGCTTACAGAAAAACATTCAGTACTTC. This encodes CASSLQKNIQYF. This chain uses TRBV7-2 with TRBJ2-4; no clear D gene. CDR1 is SGHTA and CDR2 is FQGNSA in the germline V gene. V lost 2 bases and J lost 4, with 3 bases in between. CDR3 length: 12 residues.

Remarks on this clone: A much bigger clone sits one base away, suggesting this may be a read error. V is TRBV6-6 and J is TRBJ2-6, with unresolved D. Germline CDR1 and CDR2: MNHNY and SVGAGI (reference sequence). V was shortened by 4 bases and J by 0 bases, with 4 bases between the two germline ends. The CDR3 loop spans 14 amino acids. The CDR3 loop is CASSSSSGANVLTF. The CDR3 coding sequence is TGTGCCAGCAGTTCCTCCTCTGGGGCCAACGTCCTGACTTTC.

The chain employs TRBV5-1 and TRBJ1-2; TRBD1 matches 9 bases. In germline, CDR1 is SGHRS, CDR2 YFSETQ. With 4 bases clipped from V and 5 bases from J, the junction kept 6 bases outside the gene matches. This CDR3 has 14 residues. The CDR3 DNA is TGCGCCAGCAGCGGGGCGACAGGGGGTTATGGCTACACCTTC. Its protein is CASSGATGGYGYTF.

The gene calls are TRBV5-1 and TRBJ2-2; 7 bases agree with TRBD2. Germline loops: CDR1 SGHRS, CDR2 YFSETQ. V dropped 5 bases and J dropped 6; count of bases not matched to a gene: 10. This CDR3 has 15 amino acids. In DNA form, the CDR3 reads TGCGCCAGCAGTCCTCTCGCGGGGGTCCCCGGGGAGCTGTTTTTT. This gives the protein CASSPLAGVPGELFF.

V gene TRBV7-2 combines with J gene TRBJ2-5; 8 bases line up with TRBD2. Germline V gives CDR1 SGHTA, CDR2 FQGNSA. There are 16 residues in the CDR3. The ends lost 5 bases at V and 4 bases at J; junction bases unmatched: 12. The CDR3, as DNA: TGTGCCAGCAGCCCCCCAGGGCGGGGGGTTGCAGAGACCCAGTACTTC. Its translation: CASSPPGRGVAETQYF.

V usage is TRBV5-1 and J usage is TRBJ2-3; D is uncertain. Germline V gene data show CDR1 as SGHRS and CDR2 as YFSETQ. With 0 bases removed from V and 2 bases from J, the gap between germline ends came to 10 bases. The length of the CDR3 is 15 residues. CDR3 loop: CASSLGLPPTDTQYF. The CDR3 nucleotides are TGCGCCAGCAGCTTGGGCCTTCCCCCCACAGATACGCAGTATTTT.

The V call is TRBV18, the J call TRBJ2-3; D unclear. V was pared by 3 bases and J by 0 bases, with 10 bases between. This CDR3 has 15 residues. CDR1 and CDR2 (germline): KGHSH, LQKENI. CDR3 coding DNA: TGTGCCAGCTCACCTGAAATCGATAGCACAGATACGCAGTATTTT. Amino acid sequence: CASSPEIDSTDTQYF. Complete variable domain (other parts from reference TRBV18 and TRBJ2-3): NAGVMQNPRHLVRRRGQEARLRCSPMKGHSHVYWYRQLPEEGLKFMVYLQKENIIDESGMPKERFSAEFPKEGPSILRIQQVVRGDSAAYFCASSPEIDSTDTQYFGPGTRLTVL.

The chain links TRBV7-9 to TRBJ1-4; 12 bases fit TRBD1. V trimming: 6 bases; J trimming: 7 bases; junction bases outside the gene matches: 6. The CDR3 covers 15 residues. The germline gives CDR1 SEHNR, CDR2 FQNEAQ (reference sequence). CDR3 residues: CASSLGQGASEKLFF. The CDR3 DNA sequence: TGTGCCAGCAGTCTGGGACAGGGGGCGAGTGAAAAACTGTTTTTT.

The chain combines TRBV14 with TRBJ1-2; D is unclear. This CDR3 comprises 14 residues. The V and J ends lost 2 bases and 4 bases respectively, with 11 bases between them. The V gene's germline CDR1 is SGHDN and CDR2 FVKESK. Here the CDR3 reads CASSQYGPPYGYTF. The CDR3 DNA reads TGTGCCAGCAGCCAATACGGGCCCCCCTATGGCTACACCTTC.

V usage is TRBV2 and J usage is TRBJ2-3; 8 nucleotides line up with TRBD2. Germline loops: CDR1 SNHLY, CDR2 FYNNEI. The CDR3 extends over 13 amino acids. V shed 7 bases and J 7 bases; nucleotides not matched to a gene: 7. Here the CDR3 reads CASKVGGANTQYF. CDR3 in DNA: TGTGCCAGCAAGGTCGGGGGGGCGAATACGCAGTATTTT.

With regard to this clone: The sample contains more than one DNA sequence encoding this CDR3. The chain couples TRBV7-2 to TRBJ2-7; no reliable D call. With 2 bases removed from V and 10 bases from J, the gap between germline ends came to 12 bases. The CDR3 contains 12 residues. Germline loops: CDR1 SGHTA, CDR2 FQGNSA. The CDR3 DNA follows: TGTGCCAGCAGCTTATTCTCTAGGGAACAGTACTTC. This gives the protein CASSLFSREQYF.

The sample holds one count of this clone. The rearrangement joins TRBV7-9 to TRBJ1-1; 8 positions agree with TRBD1. The junction had 18 bases not matched to a gene; V was cut back by 5 bases and J by 7 bases. The CDR3 has 17 residues. Germline V gene data show CDR1 as SEHNR and CDR2 as FQNEAQ (reference sequence). The CDR3 spells CASSAFGGQGASDEAFF. The CDR3 DNA is TGTGCCAGCAGCGCGTTTGGGGGTCAGGGGGCTTCGGATGAAGCTTTCTTT.